This T cell receptor (beta chain) came from a study of cytomegalovirus exposure and HLA in healthy donors (dated by TCRdb to the late 2010s). Background for the entire study: In an earlier analysis of roughly 590 of the donors, 250 to 300 Gb of sequence data and approximately 100 million unique TCR beta sequences from roughly 200 million T cells were reported. HLA typing included class I and class II loci at four-digit resolution. High-throughput TCR immunosequencing, statistical association of individual TCRs with disease status, and machine learning were combined to predict cytomegalovirus infection status. Donor age, sex, ethnicity and CMV serostatus were collected together with the repertoire data. The number of typed donors differed by locus: roughly 629-640 for A, B, C, DRB1 and DQB1; approximately 520 for DQA1; 600 to 610 for DPA1; and around 470 for DPB1. The aim of the study was to test whether cataloging public T cell receptors could identify signatures of past pathogen exposure. An earlier analysis of several hundred of the donors applied high-throughput TCR beta sequencing to assess whether each TCR beta V gene segment acted as functional or pseudogenic. On average, about 200,000 unique TCR beta nucleotide sequences were sequenced per donor among a few hundred genotyped donors of the cohort, with roughly a sixth of those sequences being non-productive. In the later analysis, no new phenotypic data were used to find candidate immune exposures; instead, reliance was placed on TCR beta sequences and their occurrence across donors. A separate validation cohort of about 110 different subjects was used in addition to the roughly 700-subject first cohort. Roughly 300 gigabases of sequencing data and approximately 84 million unique TCR sequences were included in an early release covering 500 to 750 HLA-typed donors. A later analysis re-examined previously published TCR beta repertoires from roughly 650 donors and added high-resolution HLA genotyping to investigate patterns of TCR occurrence. All discovery cohort repertoires had been generated using a single sequencing platform. About five DR-DQ haplotypes were treated as single units for association and clustering because of strong linkage in the cohort. Genome-wide SNP genotypes for about 65% of the roughly 700 donors were used in a later genetic analysis, which treated that subset as a discovery cohort. The T cell repertoires of roughly 660 subjects were profiled by immunosequencing and related to cytomegalovirus serostatus. Of the roughly 400 genotyped donors, 65% to 90% were placed in the genetic ancestry cluster associated with self-reported Caucasian donors.

What the authors observed across the whole study: In a later genetic analysis, fewer N-insertions in productive TCRs were reported among donors in an Asian-associated ancestry cluster than the roughly 710-donor mean. In an earlier analysis of 587 of the donors, most TCR beta V segments appeared in productive rearrangements about 90% or about 30% of the time, broadly matching IMGT annotations. A later analysis found that most CMV-associated TCR beta chains appeared HLA-restricted, with HLA associations seemingly driven largely by CMV exposure. In both the original and validation cohorts, the classifier was reported to diagnose cytomegalovirus status with high specificity and sensitivity. The study listed approximately 160 TCR beta chains as associated with cytomegalovirus. Most TCR sequences were seen in very few donors, while some public TCRs were found in many individuals. Several of the top co-occurrence clusters appeared to be linked to parvovirus B19, influenza, CMV and Epstein-Barr virus, according to a later analysis. Three of the identified cytomegalovirus-associated TCR beta chains were confirmed in vitro to be specific for cytomegalovirus antigens. The authors suggested that the approach could potentially be generalized to other disease states and immunological phenotypes. In a later analysis, TCR association rates were found to vary across HLA loci, with the most associated TCRs seen for DRB1 alleles and the fewest for HLA-C alleles. In a later analysis, some 18,000 TCR beta sequences were associated with specific HLA alleles at a false discovery rate of 0.05. In this cohort, only TCR beta chains were sequenced, and detectable features were limited by the absence of alpha or paired-chain data. Because counts were too low, 15 to 20 rarely observed V segments, including chromosome 9 orphons, were excluded from the earlier analysis of 500 to 700 of the donors. A cluster of highly shared sequence variants was judged likely to represent a technical artifact of the sequencing pipeline. For the cohort, immune exposure information was limited to CMV serostatus. Strong co-occurrence of HLA alleles, especially DR and DQ, made assigning TCR associations to individual alleles difficult. A further reported finding was that TCR beta sequences accurately predicted the HLA-A and HLA-B alleles for most subjects in the first cohort. Some IMGT-functional V segments, including TRBV6-2 and TRBV6-3, could not be told apart with the 87-base-pair reads, so those segments were excluded. Linkage disequilibrium might explain the correlated functional status among segregating V segments, but an unknown experimental factor could not be excluded. Because HLA typing was unavailable for some donors at each locus, only the typed subset was used in association tests. A later genetic analysis associated a missense DCLRE1C variant with V-gene and J-gene trimming of TCR beta chains, and an independent cohort replicated the association. Sequencing depth was assumed to be roughly uniform across donors in the presence/absence analyses, though that assumption may not hold. A later analysis found that HLA-associated TCR beta chains were more clonally expanded and had lower generation probabilities than equally common non-associated chains.

Library prep was done by the immunoSEQ multiplex PCR assay. For the multiplex PCR, a mixture combining 60 forward primers for TCR Vbeta segments and 13 reverse primers for TCR Jbeta segments was used. A multiplex PCR assay on genomic DNA amplified the CDR3 region of rearranged TCR beta genes. The amplified TCR beta libraries were sequenced on the Illumina HiSeq System as 87-base-pair reads. On the study's bioinformatics: Across the 700 or so repertoires, a later analysis counted tens of millions of unique TCR beta chains, 9.5 million to 13 million of which were shared by at least two donors. Raw reads were error-corrected and collapsed into unique sequences with a nearest-neighbor algorithm that merged closely related sequences to remove PCR and sequencing errors. Alignment of CDR3 sequences to IMGT reference sequences was used to assign V, D and J gene segments. For a sequence to be retained, a match of at least six nucleotides to both a V gene segment and a J gene segment was required. Rearrangements were classified as productive when the CDR3 lacked stop codons and remained in frame with V and J, and all other rearrangements were classified as non-productive. CDR3 was defined according to IMGT convention as the region running from the second conserved V-encoded cysteine to the conserved J-encoded phenylalanine. Sequences without an unambiguous match to a single V gene segment were excluded from the earlier analysis of a few hundred of the donors. An earlier analysis of a few hundred of the donors called V segments functional above 56.7% productive rearrangements and segregating when the between-donor standard deviation exceeded 5%. To diagnose cytomegalovirus status from the catalog of TCR beta chain sequences, a statistical classification framework was built. In a later analysis, V and J genes were assigned by comparing TCR nucleotide sequences against IMGT/GENE-DB human TR gene sequences. A later analysis assigned CDR3 sequences and most-parsimonious VDJ recombination scenarios with the TCRdist pipeline. In a later analysis, each TCR beta chain was defined by its CDR3 amino acid sequence together with its V-gene family, and reads without a unique V-gene family were excluded. To address suspected cross-contamination and a sequencing artifact, a later analysis removed roughly 640 highly shared, low-generation-probability nucleotide sequences. For each public chain, a later analysis derived a clonal expansion index from normalized ranks of inferred template counts within each repertoire. In a later analysis, generation probabilities were computed using a VDJ recombination model fitted to out-of-frame rearrangements, and the results were checked against IGoR. In a later analysis, TCR-TCR, TCR-HLA and TCR-CMV co-occurrence was scored with hypergeometric tests, and a repertoire-size bias correction was applied to TCR pairs. False discovery rates were estimated in a later analysis by permuting HLA or CMV assignments 20 times. In a later analysis, co-occurring TCRs were grouped using DBSCAN, with TCRdist sequence similarity added in when clustering inside HLA-allele-positive subsets. Co-occurrence clustering excluded repertoires with fewer than 30,000 or more than 120,000 public chains, plus five with anomalous nucleotide sharing. TCRdb's version of the immuneACCESS table is confined to in-frame rearrangements and falls short of the full clone set. An unresolved V gene accounts for under half of the shortfall where checked; the remainder is of unknown origin. That table gives V, J and clone size, and the DNA gave D and trimming. For this sample there are 160,000 or so clones; 60% to 80% appear just once. 2% to 2.5% of the sample goes to the ten largest clones.

Details on this clone: Its specific antigen is unknown. Base-call qualities are not available, and no considerably larger clone is one nucleotide away.

The cohort comprised around 690 healthy bone marrow donors. At the time of sampling, all cohort members were nominally healthy, though unrecorded immune exposures were likely present. The donor tested CMV seronegative, placing the donor among the 300 to 400 seronegative members of the cohort. Each donor provided a peripheral blood sample, and peripheral blood mononuclear cells were used for TCR beta sequencing. Genomic DNA was extracted from the blood cell samples with the Qiagen DNeasy Blood Extraction Kit. Trimming leaves V shorter by 6 bases and J shorter by 8 bases, with the junction holding 9 bases beyond the gene matches. The germline V gene yields SQVTM for CDR1 and ANQGSEA for CDR2. Including the terminal cysteine and phenylalanine, the CDR3 comprises 14 residues. Just the 42-base CDR3 DNA is kept, in frame starting at base 1.

This TCR came from a man between 60 and 70 years old in good health and CMV-seronegative. The material sequenced was PBMCs. This sequence uses TRBV29-1 and TRBJ2-3; the central 12 bases match TRBD2. This receptor carries the CDR3 CSVLTSGGRGTQYF. DNA sequence: TGCAGCGTCCTGACTAGCGGGGGTAGGGGTACGCAGTATTTT.